This TCR beta chain derives from a study of blood T cell repertoires in COVID-19. Looking at the study overall: Researchers got acute and convalescent COVID-19 samples from the United States, Italy and Spain. PBMCs, B-cell-depleted T cells, or T cells were the source of the cDNA or gDNA that made up the material.

Authors' methods: Cell counts per sample came from amplifying reference gene primers. Produced via immunoSEQ multiplex PCR; TCRdb's table is partial and in-frame only. Clone size and V and J calls were adopted from that table, with D and trimming inferred from the DNA. The table has about 180,000 clones, over 60% seen once; the top ten hold less than 30%. The sequenced material came from peripheral blood. The source is a woman aged 70-85 years with acute or convalescent COVID-19.

The CDR3 sequence is CATSRGTSGRARYNEQFF. The DNA for the CDR3 is TGTGCCACCAGCAGAGGGACTAGCGGGAGGGCCAGGTACAATGAGCAGTTCTTC. The V and J genes are TRBV15 and TRBJ2-1; the match to TRBD2 covers 15 bases. V dropped 1 base and J dropped 4; count of bases not matched to a gene: 5. The germline V gene has CDR1 LNHNV and CDR2 YYDKDF (reference sequence). The CDR3 has 18 amino acids.